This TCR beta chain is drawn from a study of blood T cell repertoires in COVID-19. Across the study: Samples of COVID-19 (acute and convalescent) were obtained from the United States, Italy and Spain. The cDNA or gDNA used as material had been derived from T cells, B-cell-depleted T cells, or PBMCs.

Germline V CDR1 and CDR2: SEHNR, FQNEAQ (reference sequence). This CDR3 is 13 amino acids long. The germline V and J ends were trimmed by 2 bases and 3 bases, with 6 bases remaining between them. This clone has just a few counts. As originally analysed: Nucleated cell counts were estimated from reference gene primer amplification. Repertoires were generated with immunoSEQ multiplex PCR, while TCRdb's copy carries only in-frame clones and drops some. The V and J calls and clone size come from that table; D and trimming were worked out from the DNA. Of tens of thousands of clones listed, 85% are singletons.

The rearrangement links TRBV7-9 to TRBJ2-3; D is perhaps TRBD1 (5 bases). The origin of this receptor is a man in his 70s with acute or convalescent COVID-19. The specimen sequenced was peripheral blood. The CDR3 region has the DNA TGTGCCAGCAGCTTACAGGGAACAGATACGCAGTATTTT. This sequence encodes CASSLQGTDTQYF.